This TCR beta chain is from a study of blood T cell repertoires in COVID-19. This CDR3 has 12 amino acids. V shed 4 bases and J shed 1 base, with 4 bases lying between them. Germline V lookup: CDR1 MNHEY, CDR2 SVGAGI. Assay: immunoSEQ multiplex PCR; the TCRdb copy retains only in-frame clones and omits some. The top ten clones hold around 1.3% of a sample with fewer than 200,000 clones, roughly nine tenths of them seen once. Source material: PBMCs or T cells enriched from blood (not recorded which). This TCR was recovered from a human donor with acute COVID-19. The donor label of this sample is uncertain. The chain recombines TRBV6-5 with TRBJ1-1; D gene uncertain. The CDR3 protein is CASSFRNTEAFF. CDR3 in DNA: TGTGCCAGCAGTTTCCGGAACACTGAAGCTTTCTTT.